This is a list of T cell receptor beta chains from one sample in a study of shared clonotypes between healthy human individuals. Libraries were prepared by immunoSEQ multiplex PCR; TCRdb keeps only in-frame clonotypes and omits some of them. The sample lists over a million clones; roughly 98.5% were seen once. The material sequenced was naive CD4+ T cells sorted from blood. These receptors came from a man in his thirties or forties in good health. Both conserved end residues are part of each CDR3. Each record gives: clone size, J gene, V gene, D gene, CDR3 DNA, CDR3 protein. D genes are given only for firm matches. A row's size may be missing; if present it is once, few, many or a size class.

clone size: -; J gene: TRBJ2-7; V gene: TRBV18; D gene: TRBD1; CDR3 DNA: TGTGCCAGCTCATTTGGGACAGGGGAGAACGAGCAGTACTTC; CDR3 protein: CASSFGTGENEQYF
clone size: once; J gene: TRBJ2-7; V gene: TRBV5-1; D gene: TRBD2; CDR3 DNA: TGCGCCAGCAGCTTGGCCCGGGAGGGCCCCTGGGAGCAGTACTTC; CDR3 protein: CASSLAREGPWEQYF
clone size: -; J gene: TRBJ2-1; V gene: TRBV4-2; D gene: -; CDR3 DNA: TGTGCCAGCAGCCAAGAAGGGGGGCTTCCGGTCAGCTCCTACAATGAGCAGTTCTTC; CDR3 protein: CASSQEGGLPVSSYNEQFF
clone size: -; J gene: TRBJ1-5; V gene: TRBV7-9; D gene: TRBD1; CDR3 DNA: TGTGCCAGCAGCGGGGGACAGGGGGATAGACAGCCCCAGCATTTT; CDR3 protein: CASSGGQGDRQPQHF
clone size: -; J gene: TRBJ1-2; V gene: TRBV30; D gene: TRBD1; CDR3 DNA: TGTGCCTGGAGGCTCCCTGACAGGGGTGGCTACACCTTC; CDR3 protein: CAWRLPDRGGYTF
clone size: -; J gene: TRBJ1-1; V gene: TRBV6-5; D gene: TRBD1; CDR3 DNA: TGTGCCAGCAGTCTTCAGGGGGGCACTGAAGCTTTCTTT; CDR3 protein: CASSLQGGTEAFF
clone size: -; J gene: TRBJ1-4; V gene: TRBV5-1; D gene: -; CDR3 DNA: TGCGCCAGCAGCTCACAGGGTTCTAATGAAAAACTGTTTTTT; CDR3 protein: CASSSQGSNEKLFF
clone size: -; J gene: TRBJ2-1; V gene: TRBV29-1; D gene: TRBD2; CDR3 DNA: TGCAGCGTTGAGAGGCTAGCGGGAGGTTACAATGAGCAGTTCTTC; CDR3 protein: CSVERLAGGYNEQFF
clone size: -; J gene: TRBJ1-1; V gene: TRBV2; D gene: -; CDR3 DNA: TGTGCCAGCAGTTTGACAGTCACTGAAGCTTTCTTT; CDR3 protein: CASSLTVTEAFF
clone size: -; J gene: TRBJ2-7; V gene: TRBV7-2; D gene: TRBD2; CDR3 DNA: TGTGCCAGCAGCTTAGCATGGACTAGCGGGAGGACCACCCGCGCCTACGAGCAGTACTTC; CDR3 protein: CASSLAWTSGRTTRAYEQYF
clone size: -; J gene: TRBJ1-1; V gene: TRBV5-4; D gene: -; CDR3 DNA: TGTGCCAGCAGCTCGCCGGACAGCTTGAACACTGAAGCTTTCTTT; CDR3 protein: CASSSPDSLNTEAFF